The 26 T cell receptor beta chains below come from one sample, sequenced in a study of identical twins. TCRdb re-analysed the 5' RACE reads in MiXCR, keeping a single row per CDR3 protein. The table records about 890,000 distinct CDR3 sequences, roughly 12% of them present only once. These data were likewise used in another study, on yellow fever vaccine responses in identical twins.

Sequencing was carried out using PBMCs. The receptors originated from a woman aged 18 to 35 in good health.

This clonotype was counted between two and nine times. This chain links TRBV25-1 with TRBJ2-3; either TRBD1 or TRBD2 may supply D (5 bases each). The CDR3 consists of 16 residues. From germline, CDR1 is MGHDK and CDR2 SYGVNS. Trimming left V 1 base short and J 0 bases short, with 11 bases between. CDR3 bases: TGTGCCAGCAGTGAATTCAGAGGGGCTAGCACAGATACGCAGTATTTT. This translates into CASSEFRGASTDTQYF.

This clonotype turned up a few times. The chain recombines TRBV4-2 with TRBJ2-1, with 11 bases that match TRBD1. CDR1 LGHNA and CDR2 YNFKEQ come from the germline V gene. The CDR3 is 17 amino acids. J gave up 3 bases and V 0 bases, and 4 bases lay outside the gene matches. This CDR3 reads CASSQEAGQGDYNEQFF. The CDR3 nucleotides are TGTGCCAGCAGCCAAGAGGCGGGACAGGGGGACTACAATGAGCAGTTCTTC.

To note about this clonotype: This sequence may be a read error, since a much larger clone differs from it by one base. The V call is TRBV20-1, the J call TRBJ2-3, with TRBD2 matching 7 bases. Germline values: CDR1 DFQATT, CDR2 SNEGSKA (reference sequence). The CDR3 is 14 amino acids. J lost 0 bases, V lost 0 bases, and 0 bases had no gene match. Here the CDR3 DNA reads TGCAGTGCTAGAGAGCGGGGGAGCACAGATACGCAGTATTTT. It translates to CSARERGSTDTQYF.

In this sample, this clonotype turned up a few times. The rearrangement uses TRBV6-1 and TRBJ1-1; D is ambiguous. V lost 7 bases and J 1 base, leaving 10 bases between the germline ends. The germline gives CDR1 MNHNS, CDR2 SASEGT. The CDR3 loop spans 13 amino acids. The CDR3 DNA sequence: TGTGCCAGCACCAGAGTAAGGAACACTGAAGCTTTCTTT. It is translated as CASTRVRNTEAFF.

This clonotype came up a few times. This sequence joins TRBV6-1 and TRBJ2-2; D gene unclear. V lost 6 bases and J 4 bases, leaving 15 bases between the germline ends. The germline V gene encodes CDR1 MNHNS and CDR2 SASEGT. The CDR3 contains 15 residues. CDR3 bases: TGTGCCAGCAGCCAACCATCCCAGTCCACCGGGGAGCTGTTTTTT. Protein product: CASSQPSQSTGELFF.

This clonotype was seen at least ten times. The V call is TRBV19, the J call TRBJ1-1; D not certain. Germline assignment: CDR1 LNHDA and CDR2 SQIVND (reference sequence). The CDR3 consists of 13 residues. The V gene lost 7 bases and the J gene lost 0 bases, with 9 bases spanning the gap. The CDR3 DNA follows: TGTGCCAGTAACCCAACAGTGAACACTGAAGCTTTCTTT. Amino acid sequence: CASNPTVNTEAFF.

The chain employs TRBV28 and TRBJ2-7; perhaps D is TRBD1 or TRBD2 (5 bases each). Germline V gene sequence: CDR1 MDHEN, CDR2 SYDVKM. The CDR3 contains 14 residues. V dropped 2 bases and J dropped 12 bases, with 20 bases sitting between them. As DNA, the CDR3 is TGTGCCAGCAGTTTAAATGCAGGGAGTGGTCGGCGGTACTTC. Residues: CASSLNAGSGRRYF.

The sample holds a few counts of this clonotype. The V call is TRBV12-3 or TRBV12-4, the J call TRBJ2-7; TRBD1 matches at 8 bases. This CDR3 spans 14 amino acids. J lost 2 bases, V lost 4 bases, and 4 bases had no gene match. The DNA of the CDR3 is TGTGCCAGCAGTTCGCCGACAGGGGCCTACGAGCAGTACTTC. Translated: CASSSPTGAYEQYF.

This clonotype was recorded many times. The V call is TRBV2, the J call TRBJ2-1; D gene unclear. The V and J ends lost 7 bases and 8 bases respectively, with 12 bases between them. In germline, CDR1 is SNHLY, CDR2 FYNNEI. The CDR3 is 12 residues long. The CDR3 sequence: CASKGGRDEQFF. In nucleotides, the CDR3 is TGTGCCAGCAAAGGTGGTCGGGATGAGCAGTTCTTC.

The genes are TRBV10-3 and TRBJ2-1; D may be TRBD1 (6 bases). The CDR3 is 14 residues long. Between the trimmed V and J ends, which lost 3 bases and 4 bases, there was a span of 10 bases. Germline V CDR1 and CDR2: ENHRY, SYGVKD. The chain's CDR3 is CAISDGGIYNEQFF. CDR3 nucleotide sequence: TGTGCCATCAGTGATGGGGGCATATACAATGAGCAGTTCTTC.

This sequence joins TRBV2 and TRBJ2-2, with TRBD2 matching over 8 bases. This CDR3 comprises 15 residues. J lost 2 bases, V lost 8 bases, and 7 bases had no gene match. Germline CDR1 and CDR2: SNHLY and FYNNEI. The CDR3 nucleotides read TGTGCCAGCCTGCGGGGGGTAATTAACACCGGGGAGCTGTTTTTT. It specifies CASLRGVINTGELFF. The full variable domain, its missing parts supplied by reference TRBV2 and TRBJ2-2, is EPEVTQTPSHQVTQMGQEVILRCVPISNHLYFYWYRQILGQKVEFLVSFYNNEISEKSEIFDDQFSVERPDGSNFTLKIRSTKLEDSAMYFCASLRGVINTGELFFGEGSRLTVL.

This chain links TRBV14 with TRBJ1-1, with D unresolved. Germline values: CDR1 SGHDN, CDR2 FVKESK. The CDR3 runs 12 residues. With 3 bases removed from V and 1 base from J, the gap between germline ends came to 3 bases. The CDR3 loop is CASSHWNTEAFF. The CDR3 coding sequence is TGTGCCAGCAGCCACTGGAACACTGAAGCTTTCTTT.

As regards this clonotype: One end of the junction is discordant with germline, which a read error may explain. DNA of the CDR3: TGTGCCAGCAGTTTAGTGGAGGGGGGGAGCACTGAAGCTTTCTTT. Translation: CASSLVEGGSTEAFF. The rearrangement links TRBV11-2 to TRBJ1-1; maybe TRBD1 (6 bases). The CDR3 consists of 15 residues. Germline CDR1 is SGHAT and CDR2 is FQNNGV.

CDR3 nucleotides: TGTGCCAGCTCACCTGAGTTCAGCGGGGAGCTGTTTTTT. Encoded protein: CASSPEFSGELFF. The chain has TRBV18 and TRBJ2-2; unclear D gene. V was clipped by 3 bases and J by 7 bases, with 9 bases between them. The germline V gene encodes CDR1 KGHSH and CDR2 LQKENI. The CDR3 has 13 amino acids. The full variable domain, its missing parts supplied by reference TRBV18 and TRBJ2-2, is NAGVMQNPRHLVRRRGQEARLRCSPMKGHSHVYWYRQLPEEGLKFMVYLQKENIIDESGMPKERFSAEFPKEGPSILRIQQVVRGDSAAYFCASSPEFSGELFFGEGSRLTVL.

The chain uses TRBV15 and TRBJ1-6; a weak D match, TRBD1 (5 bases). V was trimmed by 5 bases and J by 7 bases, leaving 9 bases between them. The CDR3 sequence is 13 residues long. Per the germline V gene, CDR1 is LNHNV and CDR2 is YYDKDF (reference sequence). The CDR3 is CATSGQENSPLHF. The CDR3 coding sequence is TGTGCCACCAGCGGACAAGAGAATTCACCCCTCCACTTT.

The chain uses TRBV19 and TRBJ2-1; D is perhaps TRBD2 (6 bases). V was shortened by 3 bases and J by 7 bases, with 16 bases between the two germline ends. The CDR3 contains 15 residues. Germline V CDR1 and CDR2: LNHDA, SQIVND (reference sequence). For the CDR3, the DNA is TGTGCCAGTAGTATTCCAGGGCTAGCGAGTAATGAGCAGTTCTTC. This encodes CASSIPGLASNEQFF.

Only a few counts were recorded for this clonotype. The chain couples TRBV24-1 to TRBJ2-3; D is possibly TRBD1 or TRBD2 (6 bases each). This CDR3 is built from 16 residues. V lost 1 base and J 0 bases, leaving 10 bases between the germline ends. Germline CDR1 is KGHDR and CDR2 is SFDVKD. CDR3 coding DNA: TGTGCCACCAGTGATTTCTGGGGGGCTAGCACAGATACGCAGTATTTT. It is translated as CATSDFWGASTDTQYF.

The chain joins TRBV7-9 to TRBJ2-5, with 13 positions matching TRBD2. Trimming removed 7 bases from V and 2 bases from J; junction bases left unmatched: 10. Germline CDR1 is SEHNR and CDR2 is FQNEAQ (reference sequence). The CDR3 is 17 residues long. The CDR3 sequence: CASTFRKTSGGQETQYF. The CDR3 DNA follows: TGTGCCAGCACCTTTAGGAAGACTAGCGGGGGGCAAGAGACCCAGTACTTC.

This clonotype was found a few times. CDR3 sequence reads: CASSPPRGGRRNEQFF. CDR3 sequence (DNA): TGTGCCAGCAGCCCCCCTAGAGGGGGGAGGAGGAATGAGCAGTTCTTC. This chain links TRBV11-2 with TRBJ2-1; possibly TRBD1 or TRBD2 for D (6 bases each). V shed 5 bases and J shed 7 bases, with 21 bases lying between them. The CDR3 runs to 16 residues. Germline V gives CDR1 SGHAT, CDR2 FQNNGV.

This clonotype has a handful of counts. V gene TRBV6-1 combines with J gene TRBJ1-5; D is undetermined. V gave up 1 base and J gave up 0 bases, with 7 bases separating them. The CDR3 runs to 15 residues. Germline CDR1 MNHNS, CDR2 SASEGT. CDR3 amino acids: CASSEVESSNQPQHF. The DNA of the CDR3 is TGTGCCAGCAGTGAAGTGGAATCTAGCAATCAGCCCCAGCATTTT.

At least ten counts were recorded for this clonotype. This chain links TRBV5-1 with TRBJ2-1; D remains ambiguous. Germline V gives CDR1 SGHRS, CDR2 YFSETQ. Between the trimmed V and J ends, which lost 3 bases and 13 bases, there was a span of 11 bases. CDR3 length: 11 amino acids. The CDR3 DNA is TGCGCCAGCAGCTCGGACCGGATTCAGTTCTTC. Its protein is CASSSDRIQFF.

There are a few counts of this clonotype. The rearrangement joins TRBV28 to TRBJ1-6; no clear D gene. V lost 1 base and J 9 bases, leaving 10 bases between the germline ends. Germline values: CDR1 MDHEN, CDR2 SYDVKM. This CDR3 has 14 amino acids. The CDR3 coding sequence is TGTGCCAGCAGTTTATCCGGGATGGGTTCACCCCTCCACTTT. Its protein is CASSLSGMGSPLHF. Drawing the rest from reference TRBV28 and TRBJ1-6, the complete variable domain is DVKVTQSSRYLVKRTGEKVFLECVQDMDHENMFWYRQDPGLGLRLIYFSYDVKMKEKGDIPEGYSVSREKKERFSLILESASTNQTSMYLCASSLSGMGSPLHFGNGTRLTVT.

In this sample, this clonotype turned up a few times. V usage is TRBV6-5 and J usage is TRBJ2-1; D is possibly TRBD2 (7 bases). The CDR3 length is 15 residues. Germline assignment: CDR1 MNHEY and CDR2 SVGAGI. The ends were cut back, 0 bases at V and 7 bases at J, with 13 bases in the middle. The CDR3: CASSYSGEGGNEQFF. In DNA, the CDR3 is TGTGCCAGCAGTTACTCGGGGGAGGGGGGGAATGAGCAGTTCTTC.

This clonotype was counted between two and nine times. This chain connects TRBV20-1 to TRBJ2-7; 8 bases align to TRBD2. V was pared by 5 bases and J by 2 bases, with 11 bases of the junction left unmatched. Germline V gene lookup returns CDR1 DFQATT and CDR2 SNEGSKA (reference sequence). The CDR3 totals 15 residues. This chain's CDR3 is CSASLVGRATYEQYF. The CDR3 DNA reads as TGCAGTGCTTCCTTGGTCGGGAGGGCCACCTACGAGCAGTACTTC.

The rearrangement uses TRBV5-8 and TRBJ2-5; D unclear. CDR1 is SGHTS and CDR2 is YDEGEE in the germline V gene. The CDR3 loop spans 14 amino acids. Between the trimmed V and J ends, which lost 0 bases and 3 bases, there was a span of 9 bases. As DNA, the CDR3 is TGTGCCAGCAGCTTGGGCCAGCGAGAAGAGACCCAGTACTTC. Translated: CASSLGQREETQYF.

A few counts support this clonotype. The genes are TRBV7-9 and TRBJ2-1; 7 bases agree with TRBD1. V lost 5 bases and J lost 0; bases outside the gene matches: 7. Germline CDR1 SEHNR, CDR2 FQNEAQ (reference sequence). The CDR3 is 16 residues long. In DNA, the CDR3 is TGTGCCAGCAGCCGCAGGGGGTCCAGCTCCTACAATGAGCAGTTCTTC. Its protein product is CASSRRGSSSYNEQFF.